This T cell receptor beta chain was found in a study of cytomegalovirus exposure and HLA in healthy donors. The PCR contained 60 Vbeta and 13 Jbeta primers. Libraries were prepared by immunoSEQ multiplex PCR; TCRdb keeps only in-frame clonotypes and omits some of them. The sample comprises about 140,000 clones, approximately 80% of which are singletons, and about 2.5% rests with the top ten. The trim removed 5 bases at V and 9 bases at J, leaving 9 bases unmatched. The length of the CDR3 is 15 residues. From germline, CDR1 is MNHEY and CDR2 SVGAGI. This chain connects TRBV6-5 to TRBJ1-6; the match to TRBD1 covers 8 bases. The receptor was isolated from a woman aged 18-35 years in good health and CMV-seropositive. What was sequenced was PBMCs. CDR3 sequence reads: CASSRPGQVGSPLHF. For the CDR3, the DNA is TGTGCCAGCAGTCGCCCGGGACAGGTCGGTTCACCCCTCCACTTT.